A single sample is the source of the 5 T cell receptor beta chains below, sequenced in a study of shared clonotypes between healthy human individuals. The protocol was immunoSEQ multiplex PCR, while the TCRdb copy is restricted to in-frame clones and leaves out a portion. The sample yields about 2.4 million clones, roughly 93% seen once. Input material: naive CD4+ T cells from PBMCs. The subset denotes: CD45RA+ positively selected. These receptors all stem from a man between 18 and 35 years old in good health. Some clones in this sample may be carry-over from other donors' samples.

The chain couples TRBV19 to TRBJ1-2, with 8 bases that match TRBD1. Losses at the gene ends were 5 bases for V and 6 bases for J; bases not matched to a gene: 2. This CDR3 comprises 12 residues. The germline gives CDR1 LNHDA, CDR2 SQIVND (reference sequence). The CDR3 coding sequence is TGTGCCAGTAGTCAGGGGGCACATGGCTACACCTTC. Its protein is CASSQGAHGYTF.

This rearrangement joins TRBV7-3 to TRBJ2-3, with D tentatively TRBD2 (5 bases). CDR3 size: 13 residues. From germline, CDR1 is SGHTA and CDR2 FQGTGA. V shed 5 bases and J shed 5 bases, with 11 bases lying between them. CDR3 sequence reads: CASSTSAGDTQYF. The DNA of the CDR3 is TGTGCCAGCAGCACCTCGGCGGGAGATACGCAGTATTTT. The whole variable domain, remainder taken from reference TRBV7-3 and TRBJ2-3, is GAGVSQTPSNKVTEKGKYVELRCDPISGHTALYWYRQSLGQGPEFLIYFQGTGAADDSGLPNDRFFAVRPEGSVSTLKIQRTERGDSAVYLCASSTSAGDTQYFGPGTRLTVL.

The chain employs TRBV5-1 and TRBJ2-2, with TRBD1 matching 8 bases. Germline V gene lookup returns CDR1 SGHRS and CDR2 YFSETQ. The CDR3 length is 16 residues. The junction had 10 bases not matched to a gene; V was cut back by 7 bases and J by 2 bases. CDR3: CASERGTGTNTGELFF. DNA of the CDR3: TGCGCCAGCGAACGTGGGACAGGTACAAACACCGGGGAGCTGTTTTTT.

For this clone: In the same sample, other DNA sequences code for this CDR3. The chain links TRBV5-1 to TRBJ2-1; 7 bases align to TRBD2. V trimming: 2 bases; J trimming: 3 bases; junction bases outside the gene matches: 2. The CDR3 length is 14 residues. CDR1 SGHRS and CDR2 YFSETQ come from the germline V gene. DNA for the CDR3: TGCGCCAGCAGCTTCAGCGGGAACTACAATGAGCAGTTCTTC. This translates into CASSFSGNYNEQFF.

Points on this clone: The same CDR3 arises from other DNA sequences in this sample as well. The CDR3 DNA sequence: TGCGCCAGCAGCTTGCAGGGGAGGGATGGCTACACCTTC. Translation: CASSLQGRDGYTF. The V gene is TRBV5-1, the J gene TRBJ1-2; D is perhaps TRBD1 (6 bases). This CDR3 is 13 amino acids long. Germline V CDR1 and CDR2: SGHRS, YFSETQ. Trimming took 1 base from V and 6 from J, leaving 10 bases between them.